This entry lists 11 T cell receptor beta chains sequenced from one sample in a study of blood T cells in healthy people across ages (dated by TCRdb to 2014 to 2015). Library preparation was by 5' RACE. The reads were generated on an Illumina HiSeq 2500. A second 7 to 11 cycle PCR used a sample-barcoded 5' primer and a J-beta primer mix. TCRdb itself trimmed the public reads at Q25 with fastp, ran MiXCR and retained productive beta chains. All rows with the same CDR3 protein become a single entry with the most common DNA and genes. Present in this sample are hundreds of thousands of distinct CDR3 sequences, more than 40% of which were seen just once. In total, the top ten clones hold 25% to 35% of the sample. The sample taken for sequencing was blood. These receptors were taken from a woman aged 55 to 70 in good health.

The chain joins TRBV5-1 to TRBJ2-5, with D perhaps TRBD1 or TRBD2 (5 bases each). The end of the DNA aligns better with TRBJ2-7, so the J call may be wrong. Per germline, CDR1 SGHRS and CDR2 YFSETQ. This CDR3 comprises 15 residues. The CDR3 coding sequence is TGCGCCAGCAGCTACACGGGGCCTAAAACCTACGAGCAGTACTTC. Translated, it gives CASSYTGPKTYEQYF.

The CDR3 nucleotides are TGTGCCAGCAGCGGCCGGAGGTTTGAGCAGTTCTTC. Translating gives CASSGRRFEQFF. The rearrangement uses TRBV11-3 and TRBJ2-1; TRBD2 is a possible D gene (5 bases). CDR3 size: 12 residues. Germline-derived CDR1 and CDR2 are SGHNT and YENEEA. The germline V and J ends were trimmed by 5 bases and 9 bases, with 11 bases remaining between them.

This clonotype has only a few counts. V usage is TRBV4-2 and J usage is TRBJ2-5; the D call may be TRBD1 or TRBD2 (9 bases each). V lost 4 bases and J lost 5, with 26 bases in between. This CDR3 contains 18 residues. The germline gives CDR1 LGHNA, CDR2 YNFKEQ. CDR3 nucleotides: TGTGCCAGCAGCCCTCGACAGGGGGTTAGCGGGAGTGGTGAGACCCAGTACTTC. Residues: CASSPRQGVSGSGETQYF.

This clonotype was seen more than once but under ten times. The chain has TRBV10-3 and TRBJ1-2; 7 nucleotides line up with TRBD1. With 6 bases clipped from V and 4 bases from J, the junction kept 8 bases outside the gene matches. Germline lookup yields CDR1 ENHRY and CDR2 SYGVKD. The CDR3 loop spans 14 amino acids. The CDR3 region is CAIRNSGTAYGYTF. The CDR3 DNA reads TGTGCCATCAGGAATTCCGGGACAGCCTATGGCTACACCTTC.

The chain carries TRBV5-1 and TRBJ2-7, with D possibly TRBD2 on 6 matching bases. Trimming stripped 0 bases from V and 2 bases from J, with 12 bases between. The germline gives CDR1 SGHRS, CDR2 YFSETQ. This CDR3 has 15 amino acids. For the CDR3, the DNA is TGCGCCAGCAGCTTGGACGGCGGACTAACCTACGAGCAGTACTTC. This encodes CASSLDGGLTYEQYF.

This clonotype occurred a few times. This chain connects TRBV25-1 to TRBJ2-7; 8 nucleotides align to TRBD1. Germline V gene lookup returns CDR1 MGHDK and CDR2 SYGVNS. The CDR3 runs to 14 residues. V lost 9 bases, J lost 2 bases, and 9 bases stayed unmatched. The CDR3: CARRETGATYEQYF. DNA of the CDR3: TGTGCCAGGAGAGAGACAGGGGCCACCTACGAGCAGTACTTC.

A word on this clonotype: One junction end does not reproduce the germline sequence, and a read error may be involved. The chain recombines TRBV20-1 with TRBJ1-5; the match to TRBD1 covers 9 bases. The CDR3 consists of 13 residues. Germline V gene lookup returns CDR1 DFQATT and CDR2 SNEGSKA (reference sequence). CDR3 loop: CSATGTGTQPQNF. CDR3 coding DNA: TGCAGTGCCACCGGGACAGGGACTCAGCCCCAGAATTTT.

This sequence joins TRBV6-2 or TRBV6-3 and TRBJ2-1, with a tentative D call TRBD1 (6 bases). The CDR3 is 13 amino acids. V lost 8 bases, J lost 0 bases, and 8 bases lay in between. Germline loops: CDR1 MNHEY, CDR2 SVGEGT. The CDR3 coding sequence is TGTGCCAGCCGGGACATCTCCTACAATGAGCAGTTCTTC. It encodes CASRDISYNEQFF.

J is TRBJ2-7 and V is TRBV3-1; D is perhaps TRBD1 (5 bases). CDR1 and CDR2 from the germline V gene are LGHDT and YNNKEL (reference sequence). V was trimmed by 6 bases and J by 2 bases, leaving 14 bases between them. The CDR3 has 14 amino acids. CDR3 sequence reads: CASSRQGSPYEQYF. The CDR3, as DNA: TGTGCCAGCAGTCGGCAGGGTTCCCCCTACGAGCAGTACTTC.

To note about this clonotype: The junction shows a germline mismatch at one end, possibly a read error. The rearrangement links TRBV7-2 to TRBJ2-4, with D perhaps matching TRBD1 (6 bases). Germline lookup yields CDR1 SGHTA and CDR2 FQGNSA. CDR3 size: 13 residues. DNA of the CDR3: TGTGCCAGCAGCGTCACAGGGTGGAACATCCAGTACTTC. It yields the protein CASSVTGWNIQYF.

The gene calls are TRBV6-5 and TRBJ2-7; TRBD2 aligns across 8 bases. V gave up 6 bases and J gave up 0 bases; unmatched junction bases: 4. Germline V CDR1 and CDR2: MNHEY, SVGAGI. The length of the CDR3 is 14 residues. The DNA for the CDR3 is TGTGCCAGCAGGACTAGCGAGAGCTCCTACGAGCAGTACTTC. Translating it yields CASRTSESSYEQYF.